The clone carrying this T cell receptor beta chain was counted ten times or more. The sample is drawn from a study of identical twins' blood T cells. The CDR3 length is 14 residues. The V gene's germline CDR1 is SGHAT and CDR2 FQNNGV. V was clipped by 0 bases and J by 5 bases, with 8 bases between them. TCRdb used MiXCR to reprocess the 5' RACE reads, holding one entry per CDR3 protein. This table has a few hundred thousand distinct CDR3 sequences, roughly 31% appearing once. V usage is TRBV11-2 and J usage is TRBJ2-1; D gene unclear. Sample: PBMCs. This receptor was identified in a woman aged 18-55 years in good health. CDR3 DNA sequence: TGTGCCAGCAGCTTAGAGGGCCCGAACAATGAGCAGTTCTTC. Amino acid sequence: CASSLEGPNNEQFF.